The 8 T cell receptor beta chains below all came from one sample that was sequenced in a study of human T cells and chemical hapten exposure. TCRdb analysed the RACE reads with MiXCR anew, one entry per CDR3 protein. This repertoire shows some 150,000 distinct CDR3 sequences, over 9.5% found once; its top ten account for around 1.4%. Sample time point: patch test 2, 6 weeks after DPC sensitization. Noted treatment: therapeutic diphenylcyclopropenone sensitization with weekly scalp DPC. The sequencing here drew on whole blood, taken in connection with sensitization to the hapten diphenylcyclopropenone (DPC). The receptors stem from a woman aged 50 to 65 with alopecia areata. Some clones in this sample may be carry-over from other donors' samples.

This clonotype was found a few times. The rearrangement links TRBV13 to TRBJ2-3; 7 bases are shared with TRBD2. The ends lost 2 bases at V and 2 bases at J; junction bases unmatched: 7. The CDR3 contains 16 residues. Looked up from germline, CDR1 is PRHDT and CDR2 is FYEKMQ (reference sequence). The CDR3 here is CASSLRRGGTTDTQYF. CDR3 nucleotide sequence: TGTGCCAGCAGCTTACGGAGGGGAGGGACCACAGATACGCAGTATTTT.

This clonotype has a count of ten or more. This CDR3 is CSVAEGGGYNEQFF. The CDR3 DNA reads TGCAGCGTTGCGGAGGGAGGGGGGTACAATGAGCAGTTCTTC. The chain joins TRBV29-1 to TRBJ2-1, with D perhaps matching TRBD2 (7 bases). The CDR3 has 14 amino acids. The ends were cut back, 4 bases at V and 4 bases at J, with 14 bases in the middle. From germline, CDR1 is SQVTM and CDR2 ANQGSEA.

This clonotype was detected only a few times. V gene TRBV24-1 combines with J gene TRBJ2-3, with D perhaps matching TRBD2 (7 bases). The germline gives CDR1 KGHDR, CDR2 SFDVKD. The CDR3 is 15 residues long. The V gene lost 2 bases and the J gene lost 1 base, with 9 bases spanning the gap. The CDR3 loop reads CATSDSGGRTDTQYF. For the CDR3, the DNA is TGTGCCACCAGTGATTCGGGGGGCCGCACAGATACGCAGTATTTT.

This clonotype appeared many times. The chain has TRBV25-1 and TRBJ2-3; D unclear. The germline gives CDR1 MGHDK, CDR2 SYGVNS. Trimming pared 6 bases from V and 2 bases from J, leaving 9 bases between. The CDR3 totals 13 residues. CDR3 bases: TGTGCCAGCAGCACGGCGGACACAGATACGCAGTATTTT. This codes for CASSTADTDTQYF.

The chain carries TRBV6-6 and TRBJ2-3, with D unclear. V gave up 9 bases and J gave up 7 bases, with 8 bases separating them. The germline CDR1 and CDR2 sequences are MNHNY and SVGAGI (reference sequence). This CDR3 spans 10 amino acids. DNA for the CDR3: TGTGCCAGTCTTGCGTATACGCAGTATTTT. Translating it yields CASLAYTQYF.

The chain combines TRBV20-1 with TRBJ2-1, with 12 bases matching TRBD2. V dropped 3 bases and J dropped 7; count of bases not matched to a gene: 4. The CDR3 consists of 14 residues. Germline CDR1 is DFQATT and CDR2 is SNEGSKA (reference sequence). The CDR3 nucleotides are TGCAGTGCTAGGGCTAGCGGGAGGGGAAATGAGCAGTTCTTC. Its translation: CSARASGRGNEQFF.

The genes are TRBV20-1 and TRBJ2-1; 8 bases match TRBD1. With 0 bases clipped from V and 8 bases from J, the junction kept 6 bases outside the gene matches. Germline CDR1 is DFQATT and CDR2 is SNEGSKA (reference sequence). The CDR3 sequence is 14 residues long. DNA for the CDR3: TGCAGTGCTAGAGATCTACAGGGGGGCGATGAGCAGTTCTTC. This codes for CSARDLQGGDEQFF.

The V call is TRBV19, the J call TRBJ2-1, with TRBD2 identical over 10 bases. Trimming at V came to 2 bases and at J to 5 bases, leaving 9 bases not matched to a gene. Germline CDR1 reads LNHDA; CDR2 reads SQIVND (reference sequence). CDR3 length: 17 amino acids. The CDR3 spells CASSITGLAVENNEQFF. The CDR3 DNA reads TGTGCCAGTAGTATAACCGGACTAGCGGTGGAAAACAATGAGCAGTTCTTC.